These 16 T cell receptor beta chains originate from one sample sequenced in a study of OX40 agonist ivuxolimab in advanced cancers. The library was made by the immunoSEQ multiplex PCR assay. TCRdb provides this immuneACCESS table in a form limited to in-frame rearrangements. Some clones are lacking; in checked studies, under half of them reflect an unresolved V gene, and why the rest are absent is not known. Here the sample has 65,000 to 95,000 clones; around 80% occur a single time. The top ten hold around 0.73% of the sample. The specimen comprised CD4+ or CD8+ T cells sorted from blood, sampled in a trial of the OX40 agonist ivuxolimab. The receptors originated from an adult with an advanced solid tumor such as melanoma, head and neck, liver or kidney cancer.

The chain couples TRBV6-6 to TRBJ2-7, with 7 bases identical to TRBD1. Germline CDR1 and CDR2: MNHNY and SVGAGI (reference sequence). The V gene end was trimmed by 5 bases and the J gene end by 3 bases; junction bases not matched to a gene: 4. This CDR3 region has 13 residues. For the CDR3, the DNA is TGTGCCAGCAGTCGACAGGGTAACTACGAGCAGTACTTC. The encoded protein is CASSRQGNYEQYF.

The chain links TRBV28 to TRBJ2-5; TRBD1 aligns across 10 bases. Judging by the DNA end, TRBJ2-7 fits better; the J call may be wrong. Germline-derived CDR1 and CDR2 are MDHEN and SYDVKM. The CDR3 is 15 amino acids. CDR3: CASSLPGTGAYEQYF. In nucleotides, the CDR3 is TGTGCCAGCAGCCTACCCGGGACAGGGGCCTACGAGCAGTACTTC.

J is TRBJ2-1 and V is TRBV10-3, with 7 positions matching TRBD2. The J segment lost 9 bases and the V segment lost 4 bases, leaving 9 bases of the junction unmatched. This CDR3 has 14 amino acids. CDR1 is ENHRY and CDR2 is SYGVKD in the germline V gene. Here the CDR3 reads CAISVYAGVGEQFF. The CDR3 DNA follows: TGTGCCATCAGTGTTTACGCGGGGGTCGGTGAGCAGTTCTTC.

V gene TRBV20-1 combines with J gene TRBJ2-2; D is unclear. Deletions cut 6 bases from V and 1 base from J, with 3 bases between. Germline CDR1 is DFQATT and CDR2 is SNEGSKA (reference sequence). The CDR3 sequence is 11 residues long. CDR3: CSAKNTGELFF. CDR3 in DNA: TGCAGTGCAAAGAACACCGGGGAGCTGTTTTTT.

This clone was seen a handful of times. The chain has TRBV18 and TRBJ2-7; the match to TRBD1 covers 9 bases. Trimming cost V 4 bases and J 6 bases; bases outside gene matches: 4. This CDR3 is built from 13 residues. Germline V lookup: CDR1 KGHSH, CDR2 LQKENI. CDR3 sequence (DNA): TGTGCCAGCTCACGTGGACAGGGGACCGAGCAGTACTTC. Its protein is CASSRGQGTEQYF.

V gene TRBV4-1 combines with J gene TRBJ1-1; D is undetermined. V shed 4 bases and J shed 2 bases, with 14 bases lying between them. CDR1 is MGHRA, CDR2 YSYEKL, per germline. This CDR3 contains 15 residues. The CDR3 spells CASSPRRAGNTEAFF. CDR3 coding DNA: TGCGCCAGCAGCCCCAGGCGGGCGGGAAACACTGAAGCTTTCTTT.

This rearrangement joins TRBV27 to TRBJ1-5; D is ambiguous. The CDR3 is made up of 15 amino acids. Germline values: CDR1 MNHEY, CDR2 SMNVEV (reference sequence). V lost 5 bases, J lost 0 bases, and 11 bases lay in between. The CDR3 loop is CASSRFAASNQPQHF. The CDR3, as DNA: TGTGCCAGCAGTCGCTTTGCGGCTAGCAATCAGCCCCAGCATTTT.

The rearrangement links TRBV7-2 to TRBJ1-5; weak D call: TRBD1 (6 bases). The length of the CDR3 is 14 residues. Trimming took off 1 base at V and 8 bases at J, with 12 bases between the two ends. Per the germline V gene, CDR1 is SGHTA and CDR2 is FQGNSA. The CDR3 coding sequence is TGTGCCAGCAGCTTAGGAGCCAGGGGTGAGCCCCAGCATTTT. Amino acid sequence: CASSLGARGEPQHF.

The chain links TRBV6-4 to TRBJ2-2; D is perhaps TRBD2 (5 bases). Germline CDR1 is MRHNA and CDR2 is SNTAGT. Trimming stripped 6 bases from V and 5 bases from J, with 10 bases between. The CDR3 length is 13 residues. The CDR3 region is CASSPTRTGELFF. The CDR3 DNA sequence: TGTGCCAGCAGCCCTACTAGAACCGGGGAGCTGTTTTTT.

This rearrangement joins TRBV19 to TRBJ1-1; 8 nucleotides agree with TRBD1. This CDR3 contains 16 residues. V lost 4 bases and J lost 4; bases outside the gene matches: 11. Germline V CDR1 and CDR2: LNHDA, SQIVND (reference sequence). CDR3 DNA sequence: TGTGCCAGTAGTAGGGGGGACAGGAGCCCAGGCACTGAAGCTTTCTTT. It specifies CASSRGDRSPGTEAFF.

The gene calls are TRBV5-1 and TRBJ2-7; weak D call: TRBD1 (6 bases). Deletions cut 1 base from V and 2 bases from J, with 13 bases between. The CDR3 sequence is 15 residues long. CDR1 is SGHRS, CDR2 YFSETQ, per germline. The CDR3 DNA is TGCGCCAGCAGCTTGTTAGGGACAACTACCTACGAGCAGTACTTC. Amino acid sequence: CASSLLGTTTYEQYF.

The CDR3 here is CASRPQAGWNQPQHF. DNA for the CDR3: TGTGCCAGCAGGCCTCAAGCAGGGTGGAATCAGCCCCAGCATTTT. The chain is built from TRBV6-1 and TRBJ1-5, with D possibly being TRBD1 (5 bases). The ends were cut back, 6 bases at V and 4 bases at J, with 16 bases in the middle. This CDR3 has 15 amino acids. The V gene's germline CDR1 is MNHNS and CDR2 SASEGT.

The rearrangement joins TRBV19 to TRBJ1-5; D not certain. CDR3 length: 14 amino acids. Germline CDR1 is LNHDA and CDR2 is SQIVND (reference sequence). Trimming cost V 9 bases and J 2 bases, with 14 bases left between them. The CDR3 sequence: CASAIGLGNQPQHF. The CDR3 nucleotides are TGTGCCAGCGCGATCGGGCTTGGCAATCAGCCCCAGCATTTT.

This chain uses TRBV2 with TRBJ2-1; 12 nucleotides line up with TRBD2. The CDR3 contains 17 residues. Germline CDR1 and CDR2: SNHLY and FYNNEI. The V gene end was trimmed by 2 bases and the J gene end by 8 bases; junction bases not matched to a gene: 10. The CDR3 DNA sequence: TGTGCCAGCAGTGAAACCTCTGGACTAGCGGGGAAGGATGAGCAGTTCTTC. This encodes CASSETSGLAGKDEQFF.

With respect to this clone: Relative to the germline gene, one junction end is altered; a read error may explain this. The chain carries TRBV6-1 and TRBJ2-5, with TRBD1 matching 7 bases. The CDR3 is made up of 16 amino acids. Germline values: CDR1 MNHNS, CDR2 SASEGT. The CDR3 region is CASSEAGQSTQQTQYF. CDR3 nucleotides: TGTGCCAGCAGTGAAGCGGGACAGTCCACCCAACAGACCCAGTACTTC.

V is TRBV5-6 and J is TRBJ2-7; 7 bases align to TRBD1. CDR1 SGHDT and CDR2 YYEEEE come from the germline V gene. CDR3 length: 11 amino acids. V shed 6 bases, J shed 6 bases, and the junction held 3 bases outside the gene matches. In nucleotides, the CDR3 is TGTGCCAGCACCTCAGGGGGCGAGCAGTACTTC. Translated: CASTSGGEQYF. Looking up the rest from reference TRBV5-6 and TRBJ2-7 gives the full variable domain: DAGVTQSPTHLIKTRGQQVTLRCSPKSGHDTVSWYQQALGQGPQFIFQYYEEEERQRGNFPDRFSGHQFPNYSSELNVNALLLGDSALYLCASTSGGEQYFGPGTRLTVT.